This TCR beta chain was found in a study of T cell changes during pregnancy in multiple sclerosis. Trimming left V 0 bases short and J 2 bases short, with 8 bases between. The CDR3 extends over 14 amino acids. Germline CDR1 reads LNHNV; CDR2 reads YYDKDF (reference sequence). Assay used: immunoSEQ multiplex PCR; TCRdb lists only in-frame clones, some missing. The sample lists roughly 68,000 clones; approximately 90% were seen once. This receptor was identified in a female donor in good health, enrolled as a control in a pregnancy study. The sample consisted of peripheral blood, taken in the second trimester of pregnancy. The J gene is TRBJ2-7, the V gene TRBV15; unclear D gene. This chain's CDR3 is CATSRDLVTYEQYF. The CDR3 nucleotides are TGTGCCACCAGCAGAGACCTTGTTACCTACGAGCAGTACTTC.